This T cell receptor (beta chain) came from a study of siplizumab effects on memory and regulatory T cells. Whole-study findings and limits: Siplizumab cultures yielded proliferating Tregs whose suppressive function was not confirmed. Naive T cells were seen as more diverse than memory cells and as major alloresponse contributors. The average Treg-derived proportion among mappable alloreactive CD4+ clones was roughly 70% with siplizumab versus about 30% in controls.

TCRdb's copy holds only in-frame clones and misses some; the assay was immunoSEQ multiplex PCR. The top ten clones hold approximately 1.5% of a sample with approximately 82,000 clones, roughly 89% of them seen once. With regard to this clone: No antigen is known for it.

There are 15 residues in the CDR3. Germline V gene data show CDR1 as SGHAT and CDR2 as FQDESV (reference sequence). After removal of 7 bases from V and 0 bases from J, the junction contained 7 bases not matched to a gene. The chain joins TRBV11-1 to TRBJ1-1; 8 bases are a match to TRBD1. The source of this sequence is a human donor in good health. The sequenced sample consisted of Tregs sorted from blood. The CDR3 coding sequence is TGTGCCAGCACAACGTGGACAGGGATGAACACTGAAGCTTTCTTT. Amino acids: CASTTWTGMNTEAFF.